This T cell receptor beta chain appears in the sequencing data of a study of beta chain features in type 1 diabetes. V was trimmed by 5 bases and J by 0 bases, leaving 14 bases between them. The CDR3 consists of 15 residues. Germline CDR1 reads MDHEN; CDR2 reads SYDVKM. General observations from the study: Among patients with Type 1 diabetes, TCRB CDR3s were moderately but significantly shorter in every one of the four CD4+ subsets. Patients' naive, central memory and Treg TCRB repertoires seemed closer to one another than those of healthy donors.

This clone has just a few counts. The antigen remains undetermined. Investigators reverse transcribed all isolated RNA, so they sequenced expressed TCRB transcripts. Clones were sequenced by immunoSEQ multiplex PCR, and TCRdb holds only the in-frame ones, with some missing. The sample gives over 90,000 clones, 25% to 35% of which show up once; 0.5% to 0.55% is in the top ten. The chain carries TRBV28 and TRBJ2-7; D is ambiguous. The receptor was derived from a woman aged 18-29 years with type 1 diabetes. The sequencing sample was made of central memory CD4+ T cells from blood. The CDR3 region is CASSPPAAFSYEQYF. As DNA, the CDR3 is TGTGCCAGCAGTCCGCCGGCGGCTTTCTCCTACGAGCAGTACTTC.